The subject of this entry is one T cell receptor (beta chain). Investigators divided CD4+ cells into CD45RA+ naive and CD45RA-negative memory subsets. The CDR3 consists of 15 residues. Germline V gene sequence: CDR1 MNHEY, CDR2 SMNVEV (reference sequence). With 5 bases clipped from V and 7 bases from J, the junction kept 8 bases outside the gene matches. The record originates from a study of shared clonotypes between healthy human individuals. Data came from immunoSEQ multiplex PCR; TCRdb stores just in-frame clones and leaves some out. The repertoire has a few million clones, about 92% of them found once; the top ten carry roughly 0.13%.

This receptor was obtained from a man younger than 30 in good health. This chain uses TRBV27 with TRBJ2-7, with 13 bases matching TRBD2. The sample comprised naive CD4+ T cells sorted from blood. As for subset: CD45RA+ positively selected. Here the CDR3 DNA reads TGTGCCAGCAGTCCCGGACTAGCGGGAGTAAATGAGCAGTACTTC. Amino acids: CASSPGLAGVNEQYF.